This T cell receptor (beta chain) came from a study of T cell responses to AZD1222 COVID-19 vaccine. The V end lost 2 bases, the J end lost 0 bases, and 16 bases lay between the germline ends. Germline V gives CDR1 GTSNPN, CDR2 SVGIG (reference sequence). The CDR3 extends over 16 amino acids. For this clone: Its antigen remains unidentified.

Data came from immunoSEQ multiplex PCR; TCRdb stores just in-frame clones and leaves some out. The table lists 150,000 to 200,000 clones, roughly 87% of them singletons, with roughly 6% in the top ten. Overall study findings and caveats: White British donors predominated, females outnumbered males, and clonal diversity was possibly underestimated. There were vaccine-associated CD4 TCRs across spike, dominant at 160-218 and 743-854.

The V gene is TRBV30, the J gene TRBJ1-1, with a weak D call TRBD1 (6 bases). The material was peripheral blood, obtained 28 days after the second AZD1222 dose. The receptor was derived from an adult who received the AZD1222 COVID-19 vaccine. CDR3 region: CAWSRGGPFMNTEAFF. CDR3 nucleotides: TGTGCCTGGAGTCGAGGGGGGCCCTTTATGAACACTGAAGCTTTCTTT.